Below are 3 T cell receptor beta chains sequenced from a single sample in a study of beta chain features in type 1 diabetes. What these receptors recognize is not known. Broader study findings: Type 1 diabetes patients had TCRB CDR3s that were shorter (moderately but significantly so) in all four CD4+ subsets.

Investigators reverse transcribed all isolated RNA, so they sequenced expressed TCRB transcripts. Libraries were prepared by immunoSEQ multiplex PCR; TCRdb keeps only in-frame clonotypes and omits some of them. There are around 650,000 clones in the sample; around 12% occur only once, and roughly 0.11% lies in the top ten. What was sequenced was naive CD4+ T cells from blood. The receptors stem from a man aged 30-40 years with type 1 diabetes.

V usage is TRBV29-1 and J usage is TRBJ2-5; weak D call: TRBD1 (6 bases). The CDR3 has 16 residues. The germline V gene has CDR1 SQVTM and CDR2 ANQGSEA. V lost 3 bases and J lost 0, with 17 bases in between. This CDR3 is CSVDGDTGRDQETQYF. The CDR3 DNA reads as TGCAGCGTTGATGGGGACACGGGCAGAGACCAAGAGACCCAGTACTTC.

This chain connects TRBV29-1 to TRBJ2-1; 14 bases match TRBD2. The germline CDR1 and CDR2 sequences are SQVTM and ANQGSEA. After removal of 3 bases from V and 6 bases from J, the junction contained 4 bases not matched to a gene. The CDR3 runs 15 residues. CDR3 nucleotides: TGCAGCGTTGAGACTAGCGGGGGGGCCCTCAATGAGCAGTTCTTC. This codes for CSVETSGGALNEQFF.

This clone showed up just once. This sequence joins TRBV4-2 and TRBJ1-5; no firm D call. The CDR3 is made up of 16 amino acids. CDR1 is LGHNA and CDR2 is YNFKEQ in the germline V gene. Deletions cut 0 bases from V and 7 bases from J, with 16 bases between. CDR3 in amino acids: CASSQEVGNGRQPQHF. Here the CDR3 DNA reads TGTGCCAGCAGCCAAGAGGTTGGCAATGGGAGACAGCCCCAGCATTTT.